One T cell receptor (beta chain) is described in this entry. This clone has a handful of counts. Its antigen remains undetermined. Nothing much larger sits one base from this clone, and base qualities are not available. This entry belongs to a study of shared clonotypes between healthy human individuals (dated by TCRdb to about 2020). With respect to the entire study: Two women and a few men aged 18 to 49 years were included in the cohort. Libraries were prepared and TCR repertoires were sequenced by different laboratories using diverse techniques, in order to increase sequencing depth and limit assay-specific biases. Between about 0.8 and 9 billion PBMCs per donor were obtained by leukapheresis. Per donor, three plates each were used for CD4 naive and CD4 memory, two for CD8 naive, and one for CD8 memory. The study deeply sequenced blood TCR repertoires of about 5 healthy adults to estimate repertoire size and the extent of clonotype sharing between individuals.

Using the deep immunoSEQ assay, multiplex PCR amplified TCR CDR3 regions from genomic DNA. Extracted genomic DNA from each cell subset was spread evenly across all wells of several immunoSEQ 96-well plates, with each plate serving as a replicate. For sorted subsets, about 0.2 ug genomic DNA, equal to tens of thousands of T cell genomes, was loaded into each replicate PCR. Purified libraries were measured with a Qubit 3.0 fluorometer, size-checked on a Bioanalyzer 2100, and measured again with the KAPA Library Quantification kit. Every immunoSEQ 96-well plate was sequenced on a dedicated single-read 150-cycle Illumina NextSeq 550 flow cell. Per the source publication's procedure: Because the immunoSEQ output held only junctional sequences and lacked quality scores, the filtering could not match the filtering applied to full-length reads. Sequences were annotated with PyIR, a Python wrapper for IgBLAST v1.9, and V/J genes and CDR3 were assigned using IMGT germline references. Reads were removed for weak V/J assignments (E-value above 1e-6), missing CDR3, stop codons, out-of-frame junctions, or ambiguous translated residues. V3J clonotypes were defined as sequences sharing the same inferred V gene, J gene, and CDR3 amino acid sequence. To compute the percentage overlap between repertoires, the number of shared unique clonotypes was divided by the size of the smaller repertoire. RTK rarefaction, the Chao1 estimator, and Recon v2.1 estimates of unobserved clonotypes were used to assess repertoire richness. Generation probabilities were computed with OLGA for all TCRbeta clonotypes obtained by the gDNA method from a few donors. As stored in TCRdb, this immuneACCESS dataset retains in-frame rearrangements with V and J assigned. A fraction of the clones does not appear; measured against another copy, unresolved V genes explain less than half of the discrepancy, and the remainder lacks a known reason. The D gene and trimming were derived from the DNA, and the V and J assignments and clone size from that table. The sample yields 950,000 to 1,100,000 clones; more than 60% were counted once. The biggest ten clones account for over 1.3% of the sample.

Reading the germline V gene gives CDR1 SGHDN and CDR2 FVKESK. The germline ends are 12 bases apart after V is trimmed by 3 bases and J by 4 bases. The CDR3 measures 14 amino acids from cysteine to phenylalanine. The CDR3 DNA has 42 bases and is translated from base 1. General findings and caveats noted by the study authors: Naive subsets generally had larger estimated clonotype richness than memory subsets. About 5% of naive CD4, around 3.6% of naive CD8, approximately 2% of memory CD4, and around 0.4% of memory CD8 clonotypes were shared across several donors. Only blood was sampled, and tissue TCR repertoires likely differ from those in blood. Based on pairwise subsampling, the degree of clonotype sharing among donors was expected to be affected by sequencing depth. Because the study included a small number of donors, the genetic and exposure-history diversity represented was limited. Incomplete sequencing was indicated by rarefaction of sorted-subset datasets, despite the large sequencing depth. Compared with non-shared clonotypes, the clonotypes found in all four sorted-subset donors had higher generation probabilities.

Donors were healthy HIV-negative adults with no recently reported acute infections or vaccinations. Every donor was a Caucasian adult residing in Nashville, Tennessee, USA. CD4+ T cells were enriched through magnetic negative selection, after which naive cells were positively selected on CD45RA and the remaining negative fraction served as the memory subset. Blood was collected by leukapheresis, and PBMCs were isolated by Ficoll-Histopaque density gradient centrifugation and then cryopreserved in liquid nitrogen vapor phase. Analytical flow cytometry was used to check the purity and quantity of every magnetically sorted T cell population. From each sorted fraction, genomic DNA was isolated and quantified by UV absorbance on a Nanodrop 2000c.

Sequenced sample: memory CD4+ T cells sorted from blood. The cell subset or site tag for this specimen amounts to: CD45RA-negative fraction. This sequence originates from a man aged 18 to 29 in good health. This chain joins TRBV14 to TRBJ2-5; matching of 6 bases hints at TRBD1 as the D gene. Read as DNA, the sequence is TGTGCCAGCAGCCAGGACAGATTTAGAGAGACCCAGTACTTC. The resulting protein is CASSQDRFRETQYF.